A selection of T cell receptor beta chains follows, all from one sample in a study of cytomegalovirus exposure and HLA in healthy donors. This table comes from immunoSEQ multiplex PCR, and its TCRdb copy is limited to in-frame clones, with some not included. This table holds approximately 150,000 clones, roughly 77% found once. Sequenced input: PBMCs. The receptors here all came from a male donor in good health and CMV-seronegative. CDR3s leave out the opening cysteine and the closing phenylalanine or tryptophan.

J gene,V gene,CDR3 protein
TRBJ2-3,TRBV28,ASSLRGWADTQY
TRBJ2-6,TRBV15,ATSSHSSSGANVLT
TRBJ1-3,TRBV18,ASSPQATGSGNTIY
TRBJ2-3,TRBV12-5,ASGRASGRTDTQY
TRBJ1-2,TRBV6-5,ASSRGQGDGYT
TRBJ1-1,TRBV6-1,ASSGQTGLEAF
TRBJ1-2,TRBV2,ASSGSLFYGYT
TRBJ2-5,TRBV5-1,ASSLGREGLKTQY
TRBJ2-2,TRBV25-1,ASSPIDRASGELF
TRBJ1-2,TRBV5-4,ASSSRTGVPTVSYT
TRBJ2-1,TRBV5-1,ASGGGTSGSAEQF
TRBJ2-3,TRBV14,ASSQELGLAGGDTQY
TRBJ2-7,TRBV2,ASSAGEAYEQY
TRBJ1-6,TRBV6-6,ASSSDRVGSPLH
TRBJ2-1,TRBV6-5,ASSYLAGAYNEQF
TRBJ1-4,TRBV21-1,ASGDRQGYVGPTNEKLF
TRBJ2-1,TRBV27,ASSLQGAYNEQF
TRBJ1-2,TRBV19,ASSTDRYGYT
TRBJ2-7,TRBV29-1,SAGDRAYEQY
TRBJ1-1,TRBV2,ASIQGWDTEAF
TRBJ1-2,TRBV7-8,ASSRGQAFYGYT
TRBJ2-1,TRBV7-8,ASSLIGGPYNEQF